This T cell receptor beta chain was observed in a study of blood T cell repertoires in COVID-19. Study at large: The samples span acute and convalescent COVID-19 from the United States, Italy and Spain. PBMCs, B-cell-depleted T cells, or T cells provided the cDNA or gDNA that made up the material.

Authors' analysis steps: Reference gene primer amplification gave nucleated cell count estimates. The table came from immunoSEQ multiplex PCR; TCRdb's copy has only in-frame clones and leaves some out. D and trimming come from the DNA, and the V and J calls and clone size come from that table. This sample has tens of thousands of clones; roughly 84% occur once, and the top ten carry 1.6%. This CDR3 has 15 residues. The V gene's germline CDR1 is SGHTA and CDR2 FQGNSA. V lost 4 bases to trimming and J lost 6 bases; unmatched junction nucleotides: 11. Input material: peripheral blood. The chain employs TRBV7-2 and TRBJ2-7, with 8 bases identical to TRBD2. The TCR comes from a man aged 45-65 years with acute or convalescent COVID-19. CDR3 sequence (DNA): TGTGCCAGCAGCTCCGGGACTAGGGGTCAACTCGAGCAGTACTTC. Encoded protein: CASSSGTRGQLEQYF. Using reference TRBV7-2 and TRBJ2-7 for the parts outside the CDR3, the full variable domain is GAGVSQSPSNKVTEKGKDVELRCDPISGHTALYWYRQSLGQGLEFLIYFQGNSAPDKSGLPSDRFSAERTGGSVSTLTIQRTQQEDSAVYLCASSSGTRGQLEQYFGPGTRLTVT.